Listed here are 30 T cell receptor beta chains from one sample, sequenced in a study of identical twins. One entry per CDR3 protein, called by TCRdb with MiXCR from the 5' RACE reads. The sample comprises more than 600,000 distinct CDR3 sequences, 15% to 20% of which are singletons, and over 10% rests with the top ten. The same specimen was also included in a second study, on T cells expressing NK-cell markers.

Sequenced input: PBMCs. These receptor sequences come from a woman between 18 and 29 years old in good health.

This clonotype was seen more than once but under ten times. This rearrangement joins TRBV29-1 to TRBJ1-2, with TRBD1 identical over 8 bases. The germline CDR1 and CDR2 sequences are SQVTM and ANQGSEA. V shed 4 bases, J shed 3 bases, and the junction held 7 bases outside the gene matches. This CDR3 comprises 14 residues. In DNA, the CDR3 is TGCAGCGTTGGAACGGACAGGGTCGACTATGGCTACACCTTC. It codes for CSVGTDRVDYGYTF.

This chain connects TRBV9 to TRBJ1-1; D is possibly TRBD1 (5 bases). This CDR3 has 16 amino acids. The V end lost 3 bases, the J end lost 0 bases, and 15 bases lay between the germline ends. CDR1 is SGDLS and CDR2 is YYNGEE in the germline V gene. The CDR3 loop is CASSGKRGRVNTEAFF. In nucleotides, the CDR3 is TGTGCCAGCAGCGGAAAGAGGGGCAGGGTGAACACTGAAGCTTTCTTT.

The CDR3 loop reads CASSPGGSAEDTQYF. The CDR3 DNA follows: TGCGCCAGCAGCCCGGGAGGATCAGCGGAAGATACGCAGTATTTT. The chain employs TRBV5-1 and TRBJ2-3, with 7 bases lining up with TRBD2. V was pared by 4 bases and J by 5 bases, with 10 bases of the junction left unmatched. Germline loops: CDR1 SGHRS, CDR2 YFSETQ. The CDR3 totals 15 residues.

V usage is TRBV20-1 and J usage is TRBJ1-1, with D uncertain. Trimming removed 0 bases from V and 10 bases from J, with 9 bases in between. Per germline, CDR1 DFQATT and CDR2 SNEGSKA (reference sequence). CDR3 length: 11 amino acids. This CDR3 reads CSARDSTRAFF. The CDR3 nucleotides are TGCAGTGCTAGAGATTCGACAAGAGCTTTCTTT.

The gene calls are TRBV30 and TRBJ2-7, with 9 nucleotides matching TRBD1. In germline, CDR1 is GTSNPN, CDR2 SVGIG (reference sequence). This CDR3 has 13 amino acids. Losses at the gene ends were 1 base for V and 4 bases for J; bases not matched to a gene: 2. In nucleotides, the CDR3 is TGTGCCTGGAGTGAGGACAGGGGATACGAGCAGTACTTC. Translation: CAWSEDRGYEQYF.

V gene TRBV11-3 combines with J gene TRBJ2-1; unclear D gene. V was clipped by 4 bases and J by 0 bases, with 10 bases between them. The germline V gene has CDR1 SGHNT and CDR2 YENEEA. There are 15 residues in the CDR3. The CDR3 region has the DNA TGTGCCAGCAGCTCGGCCGCGAGCTCCTACAATGAGCAGTTCTTC. Its translation is CASSSAASSYNEQFF.

This clonotype was recorded at least ten times. The chain combines TRBV5-1 with TRBJ2-1; TRBD2 agrees at 11 bases. This CDR3 comprises 17 residues. V was pared by 3 bases and J by 4 bases, with 9 bases of the junction left unmatched. Germline V CDR1 and CDR2: SGHRS, YFSETQ. The CDR3 region is CASSSGLTSGGYNEQFF. CDR3 coding DNA: TGCGCCAGCAGCTCCGGCCTAACTAGCGGGGGATACAATGAGCAGTTCTTC.

CDR3 residues: CSVVGLPGTGLWETQYF. Here the CDR3 DNA reads TGCAGCGTTGTCGGGCTCCCGGGGACAGGGTTATGGGAGACCCAGTACTTC. This rearrangement joins TRBV29-1 to TRBJ2-5; 9 bases map to TRBD1. Germline values: CDR1 SQVTM, CDR2 ANQGSEA. The CDR3 runs 17 residues. V dropped 4 bases and J dropped 5; count of bases not matched to a gene: 17.

The DNA of the CDR3 is TGTGCCAGCAGCCTAAAAGCAACAGGGCCTGCCAATGAGCAGTTCTTC. Translated, it gives CASSLKATGPANEQFF. The chain is built from TRBV9 and TRBJ2-1, with D possibly being TRBD1 (6 bases). The CDR3 has 16 residues. With 4 bases removed from V and 6 bases from J, the gap between germline ends came to 20 bases. Germline CDR1 and CDR2: SGDLS and YYNGEE.

This clonotype was observed a handful of times. The CDR3 DNA reads as TGTGCCACCCGATCTTCGGACAGGGTAACCGGGGAGCTGTTTTTT. Its translation is CATRSSDRVTGELFF. This rearrangement joins TRBV10-3 to TRBJ2-2, with TRBD1 identical over 8 bases. The germline CDR1 and CDR2 sequences are ENHRY and SYGVKD. This CDR3 contains 15 residues. Trimming took 10 bases from V and 5 from J; bases not matched to a gene: 12.

This clonotype appeared a few times. The chain recombines TRBV29-1 with TRBJ2-1, with 7 nucleotides matching TRBD2. V shed 0 bases, J shed 3 bases, and the junction held 5 bases outside the gene matches. The CDR3 spans 15 residues. Looked up from germline, CDR1 is SQVTM and CDR2 is ANQGSEA. The CDR3: CSVEDWEGVYNEQFF. In DNA form, the CDR3 reads TGCAGCGTTGAAGACTGGGAGGGAGTCTACAATGAGCAGTTCTTC.

This clonotype turned up a few times. The J gene is TRBJ1-1, the V gene TRBV7-2; D ambiguous. The V gene's germline CDR1 is SGHTA and CDR2 FQGNSA. Trimming left V 5 bases short and J 1 base short, with 11 bases between. The CDR3 contains 14 residues. DNA for the CDR3: TGTGCCAGCAGCAAGACACTCACGAACACTGAAGCTTTCTTT. This gives the protein CASSKTLTNTEAFF.

This clonotype has only a few counts. V gene TRBV27 combines with J gene TRBJ1-2, with 7 positions matching TRBD1. This CDR3 region has 13 residues. In germline, CDR1 is MNHEY, CDR2 SMNVEV (reference sequence). V lost 5 bases, J lost 4 bases, and 4 bases stayed unmatched. The CDR3 nucleotides are TGTGCCAGCAGTGTGACAGGGACCTATGGCTACACCTTC. Amino acids: CASSVTGTYGYTF.

The chain uses TRBV20-1 and TRBJ2-4; D not resolved. CDR1 and CDR2 (germline): DFQATT, SNEGSKA (reference sequence). V lost 6 bases, J lost 3 bases, and 15 bases lay in between. The CDR3 has 14 amino acids. The CDR3 coding sequence is TGCAGTGCGAACTCCCAGGCTTTCAAAAACATTCAGTACTTC. This gives the protein CSANSQAFKNIQYF.

The chain employs TRBV2 and TRBJ2-7; no firm D call. The ends were cut back, 8 bases at V and 6 bases at J, with 14 bases in the middle. Germline V gives CDR1 SNHLY, CDR2 FYNNEI. CDR3 length: 12 residues. The CDR3 bases are TGTGCCAGCCATCAATCCTGGGGCGAGCAGTACTTC. Translated, it gives CASHQSWGEQYF.

This rearrangement joins TRBV15 to TRBJ1-1, with 7 bases that match TRBD1. Germline CDR1 reads LNHNV; CDR2 reads YYDKDF (reference sequence). The V segment lost 1 base and the J segment 5 bases; nucleotides outside the gene matches: 1. CDR3 size: 13 residues. The CDR3 sequence is CATSRAQGTEAFF. The CDR3 DNA is TGTGCCACCAGCAGAGCACAGGGGACTGAAGCTTTCTTT.

This chain links TRBV9 with TRBJ2-3, with TRBD2 matching over 8 bases. The CDR3 is 17 residues long. The germline CDR1 and CDR2 sequences are SGDLS and YYNGEE. The junction had 10 bases not matched to a gene; V was cut back by 0 bases and J by 4 bases. CDR3 residues: CASSVEGGTRFPDTQYF. CDR3 nucleotides: TGTGCCAGCAGCGTAGAAGGGGGGACTAGGTTCCCAGATACGCAGTATTTT.

Many counts were recorded for this clonotype. The chain combines TRBV5-1 with TRBJ1-6; perhaps TRBD1 as D (6 bases). The CDR3 consists of 13 residues. Germline assignment: CDR1 SGHRS and CDR2 YFSETQ. Trimming took 5 bases from V and 10 from J, leaving 13 bases between them. The CDR3 nucleotides are TGCGCCAGCAGGCTGGAACAGGGCTCACCCCTCCACTTT. It is translated as CASRLEQGSPLHF.

Ten or more counts support this clonotype. The chain has TRBV7-3 and TRBJ1-6; D might be TRBD1 (5 bases). The ends were cut back, 5 bases at V and 2 bases at J, with 7 bases in the middle. Germline CDR1 is SGHTA and CDR2 is FQGTGA. CDR3 size: 14 residues. The CDR3, as DNA: TGTGCCAGCAGCCCAGGGACCTATAATTCACCCCTCCACTTT. The encoded protein is CASSPGTYNSPLHF.

The rearrangement links TRBV20-1 to TRBJ2-3, with D perhaps matching TRBD2 (5 bases). The germline V gene has CDR1 DFQATT and CDR2 SNEGSKA (reference sequence). This CDR3 comprises 18 residues. The V gene lost 2 bases and the J gene lost 6 bases, with 27 bases spanning the gap. The CDR3 loop is CSARRPRTGGPERDTQYF. The CDR3 DNA is TGCAGTGCTAGACGACCCCGGACTGGCGGTCCGGAGCGCGATACGCAGTATTTT.

This clonotype appeared many times. The V gene is TRBV12-3 or TRBV12-4, the J gene TRBJ1-4; D gene unclear. The V and J ends lost 10 bases and 5 bases respectively, with 17 bases between them. This CDR3 is 14 amino acids long. CDR3 sequence: CATAPRAKNEKLFF. CDR3 DNA sequence: TGTGCCACCGCGCCCCGGGCCAAAAATGAAAAACTGTTTTTT.

DNA for the CDR3: TGTGCCAGCAGTTCTCTCAAAACCGCCTCCTACGAGCAGTACTTC. Protein: CASSSLKTASYEQYF. The chain is built from TRBV12-3 or TRBV12-4 and TRBJ2-7, with D uncertain. Trimming shortened V by 4 bases and J by 0 bases, and 13 bases separated the two germline ends. The CDR3 sequence is 15 residues long.

The sample holds a few counts of this clonotype. The V gene is TRBV7-8, the J gene TRBJ1-2, with D perhaps TRBD1 (6 bases). With 5 bases removed from V and 6 bases from J, the gap between germline ends came to 19 bases. Germline V gives CDR1 SGHVS, CDR2 FQNEAQ. This CDR3 contains 15 residues. The CDR3 DNA is TGTGCCAGCAGCGCACGGGGGGGCAGATCGCATGGCTACACCTTC. This encodes CASSARGGRSHGYTF.

V gene TRBV4-1 combines with J gene TRBJ2-1, with 7 positions matching TRBD1. The J segment lost 10 bases and the V segment lost 3 bases, leaving 3 bases of the junction unmatched. From germline, CDR1 is MGHRA and CDR2 YSYEKL. CDR3 length: 12 residues. The CDR3 reads CASSQLQGEQFF. The CDR3 nucleotides are TGCGCCAGCAGCCAGCTACAGGGGGAGCAGTTCTTC.

V usage is TRBV12-3 or TRBV12-4 and J usage is TRBJ2-3, with no clear D. Trimming cost V 6 bases and J 2 bases, with 12 bases left between them. The CDR3 is 14 residues long. CDR3 sequence: CASSPAQVTDTQYF. The DNA for the CDR3 is TGTGCCAGCAGCCCTGCCCAGGTCACAGATACGCAGTATTTT.

This clonotype was recorded a few times. V usage is TRBV10-3 and J usage is TRBJ2-5; no definite D call. V was clipped by 5 bases and J by 2 bases, with 9 bases between them. The CDR3 is 13 residues long. In germline, CDR1 is ENHRY, CDR2 SYGVKD. The CDR3, as DNA: TGTGCCATCAGTCCGTTCGTTCAAGAGACCCAGTACTTC. This translates into CAISPFVQETQYF.

This chain uses TRBV9 with TRBJ1-4; 7 bases align to TRBD1. CDR1 is SGDLS, CDR2 YYNGEE, per germline. There are 11 residues in the CDR3. The trim removed 8 bases at V and 14 bases at J, leaving 9 bases unmatched. The CDR3 nucleotides read TGTGCCAGGACAGGGTACCGAGGCCTGTTTTTT. As protein: CARTGYRGLFF.

This clonotype has a handful of counts. This chain uses TRBV20-1 with TRBJ2-7, with D maybe TRBD1 (5 bases). Per germline, CDR1 DFQATT and CDR2 SNEGSKA (reference sequence). The CDR3 loop spans 15 amino acids. Trimming took 1 base from V and 0 from J, leaving 13 bases between them. For the CDR3, the DNA is TGCAGTGCTAGAGGAGAAAGGGGCGTCTCCTACGAGCAGTACTTC. It codes for CSARGERGVSYEQYF.

There are a few counts of this clonotype. The V gene is TRBV12-3 or TRBV12-4, the J gene TRBJ2-2; TRBD2 matches 7 bases. The CDR3 has 17 amino acids. V was clipped by 7 bases and J by 6 bases; unmatched bases: 17. CDR3 sequence: CASTRPPGGRGAGELFF. The CDR3, as DNA: TGTGCCAGCACTCGCCCCCCGGGAGGAAGGGGAGCCGGGGAGCTGTTTTTT.

The chain carries TRBV6-6 and TRBJ1-4; D not resolved. The CDR3 is 12 residues long. V gave up 8 bases and J gave up 8 bases, with 12 bases separating them. Germline V CDR1 and CDR2: MNHNY, SVGAGI (reference sequence). The CDR3 reads CASGWGSEKLFF. The CDR3 DNA is TGTGCCAGCGGATGGGGTTCCGAAAAACTGTTTTTT.